A selection of T cell receptor beta chains follows, all from one sample in a study of blood T cell repertoires in COVID-19. Measured with immunoSEQ multiplex PCR; TCRdb has only the in-frame clones, and not every one. The table includes roughly 100,000 clones, about 85% detected once. The sequencing input was peripheral blood. The origin of the receptors is a man aged 50 to 60 with acute or convalescent COVID-19. CDR3s include the opening cysteine and the closing phenylalanine or tryptophan. D genes are given only for firm matches.

d_call	v_call	j_call	cdr3_aa
TRBD2	TRBV11-3	TRBJ2-1	CASSLDPWLAGVRDEQFF
TRBD1	TRBV6-5	TRBJ1-2	CASRGNRGEGYTF
TRBD1	TRBV6-6	TRBJ1-6	CATRQGRFSPLHF
-	TRBV27	TRBJ2-5	CASSLRLAGETQYF
TRBD2	TRBV10-2	TRBJ2-7	CASKIGGSSYEQYF
-	TRBV6-1	TRBJ2-2	CASSESVGAGELFF
-	TRBV27	TRBJ1-1	CASSFQGGEAFF
TRBD1	TRBV2	TRBJ1-3	CASSETGGNTIYF
-	TRBV6-5	TRBJ1-2	CASSSRGGYTF
-	TRBV29-1	TRBJ2-5	CSVSRGGTTQETQYF
-	TRBV30	TRBJ2-7	CAWSETDTYEQYF
-	TRBV2	TRBJ1-4	CASKQGNEKLFF
TRBD1	TRBV28	TRBJ2-5	CASSSLQQGKETQYF
-	TRBV7-9	TRBJ1-1	CASSPSTGLGTEAFF
-	TRBV27	TRBJ2-2	CASTRTGTLNTGELFF
-	TRBV10-1	TRBJ2-2	CASSELRTPTNTGELFF
-	TRBV14	TRBJ1-6	CASSTDSWNSPLHF
-	TRBV6-5	TRBJ2-7	CASRYLAAETSEQYF
-	TRBV7-7	TRBJ1-1	CASSPDSQTEAFF
-	TRBV7-2	TRBJ2-7	CASSPDWKVYEQYF
-	TRBV6-5	TRBJ2-7	CASSAVGRHEQYF
-	TRBV7-6	TRBJ1-2	CASSLRTTDHYGYTF
-	TRBV4-2	TRBJ1-5	CASSQGFEQVYSNQPQHF
-	TRBV20-1	TRBJ1-2	CSASQQTYGYTF
TRBD1	TRBV5-1	TRBJ2-1	CASSRGQGEDNEQFF
-	TRBV27	TRBJ2-2	CASQGGYTGELFF
-	TRBV11-3	TRBJ1-5	CASSSHGYSNQPQHF
-	TRBV19	TRBJ2-1	CASSTSVGGVGNNEQFF
-	TRBV19	TRBJ1-3	CASSIGSSGNTIYF
TRBD1	TRBV5-8	TRBJ2-7	CASSGRQGAYEQYF
-	TRBV30	TRBJ2-2	CAWRPGLFFPSSNTGELFF
TRBD1	TRBV6-6	TRBJ2-7	CASSSSGGNYEQYF
TRBD1	TRBV12-5	TRBJ2-1	CASAPRAGTGRNNEQFF
TRBD1	TRBV11-3	TRBJ2-1	CASSLAVGDRLYNEQFF
-	TRBV5-1	TRBJ2-7	CASSLSEIYEQYF
TRBD1	TRBV6-5	TRBJ1-1	CASSQGQASAEAFF
-	TRBV14	TRBJ1-2	CASSQDYGVYGYTF
-	TRBV6-6	TRBJ1-1	CASREGNTEAFF
-	TRBV18	TRBJ2-7	CASSLNRDHEQYF
-	TRBV13	TRBJ2-1	CASSPGLNYNEQFF
TRBD1	TRBV9	TRBJ1-4	CASSAPPGTGGEKLFF
-	TRBV5-4	TRBJ2-7	CASTHRLGADEQYF
-	TRBV6-5	TRBJ1-4	CASRGGVNEKLFF
TRBD1	TRBV16	TRBJ1-2	CASSQAGGNYGYTF